The clone carrying this TCR beta chain has only a few counts. As yet, its antigen is unknown. For the second PCR, which ran for 7 to 11 cycles, a sample-barcoded 5' primer and a J-beta primer mix were used. TCRdb fed the 5' RACE reads into MiXCR, producing one record per CDR3 protein. The table shows some 1.5 million distinct CDR3 sequences, with about 45% occurring only once. The data were obtained in a study of blood T cells in healthy people across ages. The study's findings and limits: Long-lived donors exceeded aged donors in naive CD4+ cells and diversity.

Total RNA, at least 5 micrograms per sample, was extracted from PBMCs. CDR1 SEHNR and CDR2 FQNEAQ come from the germline V gene (reference sequence). The CDR3 contains 16 residues. J gave up 4 bases and V 3 bases, and 10 bases lay outside the gene matches. The receptor comes from a woman in her late teens or twenties in good health. Material for sequencing was blood. The genes are TRBV7-9 and TRBJ1-2, with 8 bases aligning to TRBD1. The CDR3 region has the DNA TGTGCCAGCAGCTTGGCTCAGGGGGCCCTTCTCTATGGCTACACCTTC. Translation gives CASSLAQGALLYGYTF. The entire variable domain, with the rest obtained from reference TRBV7-9 and TRBJ1-2, is as follows: DTGVSQNPRHKITKRGQNVTFRCDPISEHNRLYWYRQTLGQGPEFLTYFQNEAQLEKSRLLSDRFSAERPKGSFSTLEIQRTEQGDSAMYLCASSLAQGALLYGYTFGSGTRLTVV.